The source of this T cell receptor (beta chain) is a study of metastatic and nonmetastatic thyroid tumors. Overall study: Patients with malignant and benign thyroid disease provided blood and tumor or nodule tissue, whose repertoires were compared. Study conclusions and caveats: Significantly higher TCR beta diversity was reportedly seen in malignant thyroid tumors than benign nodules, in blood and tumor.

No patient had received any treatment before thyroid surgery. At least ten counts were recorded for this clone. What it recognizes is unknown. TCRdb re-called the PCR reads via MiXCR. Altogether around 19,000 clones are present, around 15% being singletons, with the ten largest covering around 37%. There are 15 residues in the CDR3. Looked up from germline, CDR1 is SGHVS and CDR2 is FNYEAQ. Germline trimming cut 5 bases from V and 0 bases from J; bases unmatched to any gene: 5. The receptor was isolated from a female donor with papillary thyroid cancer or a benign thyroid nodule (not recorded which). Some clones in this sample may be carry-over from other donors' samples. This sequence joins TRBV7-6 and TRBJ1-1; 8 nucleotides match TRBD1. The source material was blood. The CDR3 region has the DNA TGTGCCAGCAGCAGAGGACAGGGAATGAACACTGAAGCTTTCTTT. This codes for CASSRGQGMNTEAFF.